Listed below are T cell receptor beta chains from one sample, sequenced in a study of cytotoxic CD8 clonotypes in ibrutinib-treated CLL. Produced via immunoSEQ multiplex PCR; TCRdb's table is partial and in-frame only. This table holds approximately 130,000 clones, roughly 84% found once. The sample here was PBMCs, taken after 24 months of ibrutinib treatment. The receptors come from a human donor with chronic lymphocytic leukemia. CDR3s include the opening cysteine and the closing phenylalanine or tryptophan. Each record gives: J gene, clone size, D gene, CDR3 length, V gene, CDR3 protein, CDR3 DNA. A D gene is named only where the DNA matches it firmly. Some rows have no size entry. The others give once, few or many, or a class for an expanded clone.

j_gene: TRBJ2-7
abundance: NA
d_gene: NA
len: 15
v_gene: TRBV19
CDR3aa: CASSTQDIGTYEQYF
CDR3nt: TGTGCCAGTAGTACCCAGGACATAGGGACCTACGAGCAGTACTTC

j_gene: TRBJ2-3
abundance: NA
d_gene: NA
len: 15
v_gene: TRBV12-5
CDR3aa: CASGLVRLSTDTQYF
CDR3nt: TGTGCTAGTGGTTTGGTCCGGCTGAGCACAGATACGCAGTATTTT

j_gene: TRBJ2-1
abundance: NA
d_gene: NA
len: 13
v_gene: TRBV2
CDR3aa: CASGLGNPNEQFF
CDR3nt: TGTGCCAGCGGGTTAGGGAATCCCAATGAGCAGTTCTTC

j_gene: TRBJ1-1
abundance: NA
d_gene: NA
len: 15
v_gene: TRBV5-1
CDR3aa: CASSSRGVQNTEAFF
CDR3nt: TGCGCCAGCAGCTCGCGCGGGGTGCAGAACACTGAAGCTTTCTTT

j_gene: TRBJ2-5
abundance: NA
d_gene: NA
len: 15
v_gene: TRBV12-5
CDR3aa: CASGSPSGTEETQYF
CDR3nt: TGTGCTAGTGGTTCCCCCTCGGGAACAGAAGAGACCCAGTACTTC

j_gene: TRBJ1-4
abundance: NA
d_gene: TRBD1
len: 14
v_gene: TRBV19
CDR3aa: CASSEAGGREKLFF
CDR3nt: TGTGCCAGTAGTGAGGCAGGGGGTAGAGAAAAACTGTTTTTT

j_gene: TRBJ2-2
abundance: NA
d_gene: NA
len: 17
v_gene: TRBV5-1
CDR3aa: CASSLAPGGTRSGELFF
CDR3nt: TGCGCCAGCAGCTTGGCCCCTGGAGGGACCAGATCCGGGGAGCTGTTTTTT

j_gene: TRBJ1-5
abundance: NA
d_gene: NA
len: 15
v_gene: TRBV7-2
CDR3aa: CASSLVQPGNQPQHF
CDR3nt: TGTGCCAGCAGCTTAGTACAGCCCGGCAATCAGCCCCAGCATTTT

j_gene: TRBJ2-2
abundance: NA
d_gene: TRBD2
len: 17
v_gene: TRBV5-1
CDR3aa: CASSLTSGGLSTGELFF
CDR3nt: TGCGCCAGCAGCTTGACTAGCGGGGGGCTATCCACCGGGGAGCTGTTTTTT

j_gene: TRBJ1-4
abundance: NA
d_gene: NA
len: 14
v_gene: TRBV7-2
CDR3aa: CASSLGTYSEKLFF
CDR3nt: TGTGCCAGCAGCTTAGGAACCTACAGTGAAAAACTGTTTTTT

j_gene: TRBJ1-1
abundance: NA
d_gene: NA
len: 18
v_gene: TRBV9
CDR3aa: CASSVVSVGSGVNTEAFF
CDR3nt: TGTGCCAGCAGCGTAGTTAGTGTAGGCAGTGGGGTGAACACTGAAGCTTTCTTT

j_gene: TRBJ1-4
abundance: NA
d_gene: NA
len: 13
v_gene: TRBV18
CDR3aa: CASSPSGGEKLFF
CDR3nt: TGTGCCAGCTCACCCTCGGGAGGGGAAAAACTGTTTTTT

j_gene: TRBJ2-7
abundance: NA
d_gene: NA
len: 13
v_gene: TRBV5-4
CDR3aa: CASSWDITYEQYF
CDR3nt: TGTGCCAGCAGCTGGGACATCACCTACGAGCAGTACTTC

j_gene: TRBJ2-5
abundance: once
d_gene: TRBD1
len: 16
v_gene: TRBV18
CDR3aa: CASSPRGQGEWETQYF
CDR3nt: TGTGCCAGCTCACCGAGGGGACAGGGGGAATGGGAGACCCAGTACTTC

j_gene: TRBJ1-2
abundance: NA
d_gene: TRBD1
len: 15
v_gene: TRBV5-4
CDR3aa: CASSAPGQGVSGYTF
CDR3nt: TGTGCCAGCAGCGCGCCCGGACAGGGGGTCTCTGGCTACACCTTC

j_gene: TRBJ2-1
abundance: NA
d_gene: TRBD1
len: 15
v_gene: TRBV15
CDR3aa: CATSSGQGPYNEQFF
CDR3nt: TGTGCCACCAGCAGCGGACAGGGCCCCTACAATGAGCAGTTCTTC

j_gene: TRBJ1-1
abundance: NA
d_gene: TRBD1
len: 14
v_gene: TRBV7-9
CDR3aa: CASSRGTGSTEAFF
CDR3nt: TGTGCCAGCAGCCGTGGGACAGGGTCCACTGAAGCTTTCTTT

j_gene: TRBJ2-1
abundance: few
d_gene: NA
len: 14
v_gene: TRBV5-1
CDR3aa: CASTYDSGRNEQFF
CDR3nt: TGCGCCAGCACCTATGATTCAGGGCGGAATGAGCAGTTCTTC

j_gene: TRBJ2-1
abundance: once
d_gene: NA
len: 13
v_gene: TRBV2
CDR3aa: CASSQGLVYEQFF
CDR3nt: TGTGCCAGCAGCCAGGGGTTAGTGTATGAGCAGTTCTTC

j_gene: TRBJ2-5
abundance: NA
d_gene: TRBD1
len: 15
v_gene: TRBV5-1
CDR3aa: CASSTGTGVRETQYF
CDR3nt: TGCGCCAGCAGCACTGGGACAGGGGTTCGTGAGACCCAGTACTTC

j_gene: TRBJ2-4
abundance: NA
d_gene: NA
len: 13
v_gene: TRBV4-3
CDR3aa: CASSRTAGSIQYF
CDR3nt: TGCGCCAGCAGCCGAACGGCAGGAAGCATTCAGTACTTC

j_gene: TRBJ2-1
abundance: NA
d_gene: NA
len: 15
v_gene: TRBV18
CDR3aa: CASSPGVSSYNEQFF
CDR3nt: TGTGCCAGCTCACCCGGGGTCAGCTCCTACAATGAGCAGTTCTTC

j_gene: TRBJ1-3
abundance: NA
d_gene: NA
len: 16
v_gene: TRBV7-9
CDR3aa: CASSLVLGGSGNTIYF
CDR3nt: TGTGCCAGCAGCTTAGTTCTGGGAGGTTCTGGAAACACCATATATTTT

j_gene: TRBJ1-3
abundance: few
d_gene: NA
len: 15
v_gene: TRBV6-6
CDR3aa: CASSLRDSSGNTIYF
CDR3nt: TGTGCCAGCAGTCTCAGGGATAGCTCTGGAAACACCATATATTTT

j_gene: TRBJ1-2
abundance: NA
d_gene: TRBD1
len: 16
v_gene: TRBV2
CDR3aa: CASSRSGGSLGYGYTF
CDR3nt: TGTGCCAGCAGTCGGTCAGGGGGCAGTCTAGGGTATGGCTACACCTTC

j_gene: TRBJ2-1
abundance: NA
d_gene: NA
len: 15
v_gene: TRBV6-5
CDR3aa: CASSYLPSSYNEQFF
CDR3nt: TGTGCCAGCAGTTACTTACCGAGCTCCTACAATGAGCAGTTCTTC

j_gene: TRBJ2-6
abundance: NA
d_gene: TRBD2
len: 19
v_gene: TRBV5-1
CDR3aa: CASSSMSGGVSFGANVLTF
CDR3nt: TGCGCCAGCAGCTCCATGAGCGGGGGGGTTTCCTTTGGGGCCAACGTCCTGACTTTC

j_gene: TRBJ1-2
abundance: NA
d_gene: TRBD1
len: 13
v_gene: TRBV29-1
CDR3aa: CSVATGVNYGYTF
CDR3nt: TGCAGCGTCGCTACAGGGGTAAACTATGGCTACACCTTC

j_gene: TRBJ1-1
abundance: NA
d_gene: NA
len: 13
v_gene: TRBV5-1
CDR3aa: CASLSHGGTEAFF
CDR3nt: TGCGCCAGCTTATCGCACGGGGGGACTGAAGCTTTCTTT

j_gene: TRBJ1-1
abundance: few
d_gene: TRBD1
len: 14
v_gene: TRBV28
CDR3aa: CASRVTGGVTEAFF
CDR3nt: TGTGCCAGCAGGGTGACAGGGGGCGTCACTGAAGCTTTCTTT

j_gene: TRBJ1-5
abundance: NA
d_gene: TRBD1
len: 15
v_gene: TRBV6-1
CDR3aa: CASRKDRVSNQPQHF
CDR3nt: TGTGCCAGCAGGAAGGACAGGGTTAGCAATCAGCCCCAGCATTTT

j_gene: TRBJ1-5
abundance: NA
d_gene: NA
len: 15
v_gene: TRBV4-1
CDR3aa: CASSQVPLSNQPQHF
CDR3nt: TGCGCCAGCAGCCAAGTCCCGTTGAGCAATCAGCCCCAGCATTTT

j_gene: TRBJ1-5
abundance: NA
d_gene: NA
len: 14
v_gene: TRBV19
CDR3aa: CASSDGRNNQPQHF
CDR3nt: TGTGCCAGTAGTGACGGCAGAAACAATCAGCCCCAGCATTTT

j_gene: TRBJ2-2
abundance: once
d_gene: NA
len: 18
v_gene: TRBV18
CDR3aa: CASSPPGLGAGDTGELFF
CDR3nt: TGTGCCAGCTCCCCTCCGGGACTCGGGGCAGGGGACACCGGGGAGCTGTTTTTT

j_gene: TRBJ1-5
abundance: NA
d_gene: NA
len: 17
v_gene: TRBV12-5
CDR3aa: CASGLVPTVYSNQPQHF
CDR3nt: TGTGCTAGTGGTTTGGTACCCACAGTTTATAGCAATCAGCCCCAGCATTTT

j_gene: TRBJ2-2
abundance: NA
d_gene: TRBD1
len: 15
v_gene: TRBV4-1
CDR3aa: CASSFRDRNTGELFF
CDR3nt: TGCGCCAGCAGCTTCCGGGACAGGAACACCGGGGAGCTGTTTTTT

j_gene: TRBJ2-2
abundance: few
d_gene: NA
len: 13
v_gene: TRBV10-3
CDR3aa: CATRTVNTGELFF
CDR3nt: TGTGCCACCAGGACAGTAAACACCGGGGAGCTGTTTTTT

j_gene: TRBJ1-5
abundance: NA
d_gene: TRBD1
len: 13
v_gene: TRBV6-5
CDR3aa: CASSYRQGTPQHF
CDR3nt: TGTGCCAGCAGTTACAGACAGGGCACGCCCCAGCATTTT

j_gene: TRBJ2-5
abundance: NA
d_gene: TRBD1
len: 14
v_gene: TRBV2
CDR3aa: CASRGGTGEETQYF
CDR3nt: TGTGCCAGCAGGGGAGGGACAGGGGAAGAGACCCAGTACTTC

j_gene: TRBJ1-1
abundance: once
d_gene: TRBD1
len: 16
v_gene: TRBV5-1
CDR3aa: CASSLGTGGQNTEAFF
CDR3nt: TGCGCCAGCAGCTTGGGGACAGGGGGCCAAAACACTGAAGCTTTCTTT